This T cell receptor (beta chain) was sequenced in a study of blood T cell repertoires in COVID-19 (TCRdb year 2020). In the study overall: Samples from collaborators originated in the United States, Italy and Spain and spanned both the acute and convalescent phases of COVID-19. The repertoires were released in a freely available public database meant as a resource for research on the immune response to SARS-CoV-2. Sample metadata almost always included a de-identified subject ID, COVID-19 status, age in years and sex. HLA class I and class II types, where available, came from metadata supplied by the sample provider rather than from assay-based typing. The material from the prospective study consisted of cDNA or gDNA derived from T cells, B-cell-depleted T cells, or PBMCs. Deeply sampled blood TCRbeta repertoires from subjects exposed to, actively infected with, or recovered from COVID-19 were included in the dataset. The samples were drawn from the first 160 participants of the ongoing ImmuneRACE study and from 1,254 subjects provided by 6 global collaborators.

The immunoSEQ Assay, a bias-controlled multiplex PCR, was used to amplify TCRbeta CDR3 regions from genomic DNA. Per the authors' processing: The number of nucleated cells in each sample was estimated by amplification of reference gene primers within the assay. To quantify the absolute abundance of each unique TCRbeta CDR3 rearrangement, sequence reads were collapsed and filtered. For each sample, productive Simpson clonality was calculated by taking the square root of Simpson's diversity index across productive rearrangements. TCRdb's version of the immuneACCESS table is confined to in-frame rearrangements and falls short of the full clone set. An unresolved V gene accounts for under half of the shortfall where checked; the remainder is of unknown origin. D and trimming come from the DNA, and the V and J calls and clone size come from that table. This sample has about 120,000 clones in its table, and around 85% of those were observed once. The ten largest clones add up to approximately 13% of the sample.

Deletion took 1 base off V and 6 bases off J, with a span of 7 bases between the germline ends. The CDR3 has 12 amino acids, counting the end cysteine and phenylalanine. Just the 36-base CDR3 DNA is kept, in frame starting at base 1. Each collaborating institution followed its own protocols to collect whole blood in K2EDTA tubes. For TCRbeta analysis, collaborators shipped samples as frozen whole blood, isolated PBMCs, or DNA extracted from either of those sample types. With regard to this clone: Its antigen is unknown. Base qualities are missing; no much larger clone stands one base away. The same CDR3 also results from other DNA sequences found in this sample.

What the study reported, not specific to this receptor: How much clinical and demographic metadata was included differed by source and by participant, and the metadata was provided uncurated.

Recombination joined TRBV12-3 or TRBV12-4 with TRBJ2-7; the best D guess is TRBD1, with 6 bases matching. The sequence was collected from a human donor in a cohort sampled during active COVID-19. Material: peripheral blood. The CDR3 reads as follows: CASSLGGLEQYF. The sequenced DNA: TGTGCCAGCAGTTTAGGGGGGCTCGAGCAGTACTTC.